Listed here are 15 T cell receptor beta chains from one sample, sequenced in a study of T cells in Graves' hyperthyroidism and ophthalmopathy. RNA transcripts were the template for amplifying TCR beta CDR3 regions. TCR CDR3 regions were first amplified by RT-PCR with HTBI primers. TCRdb ran MiXCR on the multiplex PCR reads and lists one entry per CDR3 protein. The sample gives 550,000 to 600,000 distinct CDR3 sequences, approximately 44% of which show up once; about 20% is in the top ten. The sequencing input was peripheral blood or thyroid tissue (not recorded which). Receptor source: an adult woman with Graves' disease, either hyperthyroidism or ophthalmopathy (not recorded which).

This clonotype was found many times. CDR3 in DNA: TGTGCCAGCAGCTTACGGGGCAGGGCCTACGAGCAGTACTTC. The encoded protein is CASSLRGRAYEQYF. The chain recombines TRBV11-2 with TRBJ2-7; D tentatively reads TRBD1 or TRBD2 (5 bases each). The ends were cut back, 2 bases at V and 2 bases at J, with 10 bases in the middle. This CDR3 is built from 14 residues. Germline CDR1 is SGHAT and CDR2 is FQNNGV.

Comment on this clonotype: An end of the junction does not agree with germline; a read error may underlie this. The gene calls are TRBV19 and TRBJ1-2, with D maybe TRBD1 (5 bases). Germline loops: CDR1 LNHDA, CDR2 SQIVND (reference sequence). This CDR3 spans 16 amino acids. CDR3 residues: CASSPTGGTGTYLAIF. CDR3 coding DNA: TGTGCCAGTAGTCCGACTGGGGGAACAGGAACCTACCTCGCTATCTTC.

This rearrangement joins TRBV29-1 to TRBJ1-4, with D unclear. This CDR3 comprises 13 residues. V shed 6 bases and J shed 0 bases, with 8 bases lying between them. Germline V gives CDR1 SQVTM, CDR2 ANQGSEA. CDR3 region: CSVLLATNEKLFF. In nucleotides, the CDR3 is TGCAGCGTCCTATTAGCAACTAATGAAAAACTGTTTTTT.

The chain is built from TRBV7-9 and TRBJ1-2; 7 bases map to TRBD1. The J segment lost 6 bases and the V segment lost 5 bases, leaving 9 bases of the junction unmatched. Germline CDR1 SEHNR, CDR2 FQNEAQ (reference sequence). The CDR3 is made up of 14 amino acids. For the CDR3, the DNA is TGTGCCAGCAGCCCCTTACAGGGGATAGATGGCTACACCTTC. Amino acids: CASSPLQGIDGYTF.

Turning to this clonotype: The junction differs from germline at one of its ends, possibly a read error. The chain uses TRBV28 and TRBJ1-5; tentatively, D is TRBD1 (6 bases). This CDR3 spans 12 amino acids. CDR1 and CDR2 (germline): MDHEN, SYDVKM. CDR3 residues: CASSLGGQRPNF. The CDR3 DNA sequence: TGTGCCAGCAGTTTAGGTGGACAGCGCCCGAATTTT.

Note on this clonotype: No conserved phenylalanine or tryptophan is present at the end of the CDR3, so a read error is the likely explanation. The DNA is omitted, as the CDR3 cannot be located on it reliably, and the CDR3 follows TCRdb's listing. The rearrangement joins TRBV5-1 to TRBJ2-2; TRBD1, the table's D call, was not compared with the DNA. The CDR3 is 15 residues long, counting both termini. The germline CDR1 and CDR2 sequences are SGHRS and YFSETQ. CDR3 protein: CASSFRDRPTGELVL.

The chain has TRBV28 and TRBJ1-2; 10 bases line up with TRBD1. The germline V gene has CDR1 MDHEN and CDR2 SYDVKM. Losses at the gene ends were 4 bases for V and 6 bases for J; bases not matched to a gene: 5. There are 14 residues in the CDR3. In DNA form, the CDR3 reads TGTGCCAGCAGTTCTGACAGGGGGCGGGATGGCTACACCTTC. Encoded protein: CASSSDRGRDGYTF.

This chain connects TRBV4-1 to TRBJ1-2, with D maybe TRBD1 (6 bases). There are 17 residues in the CDR3. V was cut by 0 bases and J by 4 bases, with 18 bases left in between. In germline, CDR1 is MGHRA, CDR2 YSYEKL. The CDR3 DNA reads as TGCGCCAGCAGCCAAGATCCGCACTCAGGACAGAGCTATGGCTACACCTTC. Amino acid sequence: CASSQDPHSGQSYGYTF.

This clonotype was seen only once. The chain is built from TRBV20-1 and TRBJ2-5; no clear D gene. This CDR3 region has 13 residues. V shed 6 bases and J shed 5 bases, with 16 bases lying between them. Germline V gives CDR1 DFQATT, CDR2 SNEGSKA (reference sequence). The CDR3 DNA is TGCAGTGCCTATTCCCCACAGTTTGAGACCCAGTACTTC. Its protein is CSAYSPQFETQYF.

This clonotype was seen ten or more times. This chain joins TRBV7-2 and TRBJ2-7, with D perhaps matching TRBD1 or TRBD2 (6 bases each). The CDR3 is 13 amino acids. CDR1 is SGHTA, CDR2 FQGNSA, per germline. Trimming removed 1 base at V and 5 bases at J, with 9 bases between. CDR3 in amino acids: CASSLEGEDEQYF. The CDR3 nucleotides read TGTGCCAGCAGCTTAGAGGGGGAGGACGAGCAGTACTTC.

The CDR3 DNA follows: TGTGCCATCAGGAACGAGGGGGGGCGACGGAACACTGAAGCTTTCTTT. Its translation is CAIRNEGGRRNTEAFF. The chain joins TRBV10-3 to TRBJ1-1; D may be TRBD1 (6 bases). CDR1 and CDR2 from the germline V gene are ENHRY and SYGVKD. The CDR3 has 16 residues. Trimming took off 6 bases at V and 1 base at J, with 18 bases between the two ends.

This rearrangement joins TRBV7-2 to TRBJ2-7; D is perhaps TRBD2 (6 bases). The CDR3 is 17 residues long. Between the trimmed V and J ends, which lost 6 bases and 4 bases, there was a span of 25 bases. CDR1 and CDR2 from the germline V gene are SGHTA and FQGNSA. The DNA for the CDR3 is TGTGCCAGCAGTCCCGAAACGGGACTCATCCTTGAATACGAGCAGTACTTC. This encodes CASSPETGLILEYEQYF.

J is TRBJ2-7 and V is TRBV11-1; 7 nucleotides line up with TRBD1. The CDR3 is 13 residues long. Germline loops: CDR1 SGHAT, CDR2 FQDESV (reference sequence). Trimming removed 5 bases from V and 7 bases from J; junction bases left unmatched: 8. The CDR3 is CASSPTGMREQYF. CDR3 bases: TGTGCCAGCAGCCCGACAGGGATGCGAGAGCAGTACTTC.

In the case of this clonotype: One end of the junction fails to match germline, which may point to a read error. J is TRBJ1-1 and V is TRBV15; perhaps TRBD1 as D (5 bases). This CDR3 is built from 14 residues. Germline V gives CDR1 LNHNV, CDR2 YYDKDF (reference sequence). CDR3 loop: CATSRDSRGTEPFF. CDR3 sequence (DNA): TGTGCCACTAGCAGAGACAGTCGAGGCACTGAACCTTTCTTT.

The rearrangement uses TRBV2 and TRBJ2-7; 8 nucleotides agree with TRBD2. The J segment lost 5 bases and the V segment lost 8 bases, leaving 11 bases of the junction unmatched. Germline CDR1 SNHLY, CDR2 FYNNEI. The CDR3 is made up of 14 amino acids. The CDR3 coding sequence is TGTGCCAGCTTACGACTAGCGAAAGACAACGAGCAGTACTTC. Its protein product is CASLRLAKDNEQYF. Variable domain in full (rest from reference TRBV2 and TRBJ2-7): EPEVTQTPSHQVTQMGQEVILRCVPISNHLYFYWYRQILGQKVEFLVSFYNNEISEKSEIFDDQFSVERPDGSNFTLKIRSTKLEDSAMYFCASLRLAKDNEQYFGPGTRLTVT.